A selection of T cell receptor beta chains follows, all from one sample in a study of cytomegalovirus exposure and HLA in healthy donors. Libraries were prepared by immunoSEQ multiplex PCR; TCRdb keeps only in-frame clonotypes and omits some of them. This repertoire shows about 160,000 clones, roughly 91% found once; its top ten account for around 3.8%. Input material: PBMCs. The receptors shown here come from a young man in good health and CMV-seropositive. Both conserved end residues are part of each CDR3. The D gene is left open where the match is weak. The listing skips clone size in some rows; elsewhere it reads once, few, many or a size class.

j_call clone_size d_call v_call cdr3_nt cdr3_aa
TRBJ2-7 . . TRBV29-1 TGCAGCGTTGAAGATGTCGGGGGCTCCTACGAGCAGTACTTC CSVEDVGGSYEQYF
TRBJ2-7 few . TRBV7-9 TGTGCCAGCAGCTTAGGACGTCTAGCGAATAACGAGCAGTACTTC CASSLGRLANNEQYF
TRBJ1-2 . TRBD1 TRBV9 TGTGCCAGCAGTACAGGGGGAGGAAACTATGGCTACACCTTC CASSTGGGNYGYTF
TRBJ1-1 once . TRBV6-6 TGTGCCAGCAGTTACTCGGGTCAGGGGATGAACACTGAAGCTTTCTTT CASSYSGQGMNTEAFF
TRBJ1-2 . TRBD1 TRBV29-1 TGCAGCGTCCTGGGAGCGGACAGGGGGGGAAGGGGCTACACCTTC CSVLGADRGGRGYTF
TRBJ2-7 . TRBD2 TRBV27 TGTGCCAGCAGGACCAGCGGGAGTCTTACGTACGAGCAGTACTTC CASRTSGSLTYEQYF
TRBJ1-2 . . TRBV28 TGTGCCAGCAGTTCTACTCGGGATTGGCCTTTTTATGGCTACACCTTC CASSSTRDWPFYGYTF
TRBJ1-1 . TRBD1 TRBV7-4 TGTGCCACACCCAGGGGGCAGGGGGGCAAGAACACTGAAGCTTTCTTT CATPRGQGGKNTEAFF
TRBJ1-5 . . TRBV5-1 TGCGCCAGCAGCTTGGCCGGACAGTTCAATCAGCCCCAGCATTTT CASSLAGQFNQPQHF
TRBJ2-1 . TRBD1 TRBV29-1 TGCAGCGTTGCAGGACAGGGCTTATGGAATGAGCAGTTCTTC CSVAGQGLWNEQFF
TRBJ2-7 . TRBD1 TRBV5-5 TGTGCCAGCAGCTATTTTCCGGGACAGGGGCTTTACGAGCAGTACTTC CASSYFPGQGLYEQYF
TRBJ1-2 . TRBD1 TRBV18 TGTGCCAGCTCACCCGGACAGGGAGCTAACTATGGCTACACCTTC CASSPGQGANYGYTF
TRBJ2-1 . TRBD2 TRBV19 TGTGCCAGTAGTATAGTTAGGACTAGCGGGAACAATGAGCAGTTCTTC CASSIVRTSGNNEQFF
TRBJ2-3 . TRBD2 TRBV29-1 TGCAGCTTCAGACGGACTAGCGGATCAGATACGCAGTATTTT CSFRRTSGSDTQYF
TRBJ2-7 . TRBD2 TRBV19 TGTGCCAGTAGTTACTTAGCGGGGAGCAGTTACGAGCAGTACTTC CASSYLAGSSYEQYF
TRBJ2-5 . . TRBV7-9 TGTGCCAGCAGTGGTTACAGGGACCTGTACCAAGAGACCCAGTACTTC CASSGYRDLYQETQYF
TRBJ2-1 . . TRBV7-9 TGTGCCAGCAGCTTAGCGGGGGGACTCAACTACAATGAGCAGTTCTTC CASSLAGGLNYNEQFF
TRBJ1-1 . . TRBV10-1 TGCGCCAGCAGTGAGTCTTTGGCAAGTGAAGCTTTCTTT CASSESLASEAFF
TRBJ2-3 . TRBD2 TRBV7-9 TGTGCCAGCAGCTTGCGATCTAGCGGGAGGTCTGGCACAGATACGCAGTATTTT CASSLRSSGRSGTDTQYF
TRBJ2-2 . . TRBV19 TGTGCCAGTAGTATCCCGACGACTAGTTTCACCGGGGAGCTGTTTTTT CASSIPTTSFTGELFF
TRBJ2-1 . TRBD1 TRBV7-8 TGTGCCAGCAGCTTAGCCTCTTGGGACAGGAGAGATGAGCAGTTCTTC CASSLASWDRRDEQFF
TRBJ2-3 . TRBD1 TRBV6-5 TGTGCCAGCAGTCATCGGACAGGGGGAGATACGCAGTATTTT CASSHRTGGDTQYF
TRBJ2-1 few TRBD1 TRBV19 TGTGCCAGTAGGGACAGGGGGGGCGGCAATGAGCAGTTCTTC CASRDRGGGNEQFF
TRBJ2-3 . TRBD1 TRBV18 TGTGCCAGCTCACCTCCCCGACAGGGTGGCACAGATACGCAGTATTTT CASSPPRQGGTDTQYF
TRBJ1-2 . . TRBV15 TGTGCCACCAGCAGAGACCAACTCAGGTTTTCTCGTGGCTACACCTTC CATSRDQLRFSRGYTF
TRBJ2-1 . . TRBV30 TGTGCCTGGAGTAAGTGGGAGCGGACTTACAATGAGCAGTTCTTC CAWSKWERTYNEQFF
TRBJ1-5 few . TRBV7-9 TGTGCCAGCAGCGCCTCCTTAGGCCCGGGTCAGCCCCAGCATTTT CASSASLGPGQPQHF
TRBJ2-7 . TRBD1 TRBV9 TGTGCCAGCAGCACCGGACAGGGGGCCTACGAGCAGTACTTC CASSTGQGAYEQYF
TRBJ1-2 . . TRBV7-9 TGTGCCAGCAGCTTACCCACCTTACAGGGCGGCTATGGCTACACCTTC CASSLPTLQGGYGYTF
TRBJ2-7 . TRBD2 TRBV10-3 TGTGCCGTCCCACAGCGGGAGTTGTCCTACGGGCAGTACTTC CAVPQRELSYGQYF
TRBJ2-3 . TRBD2 TRBV6-1 TGTGCCAGCAGTGACGGACTAGCTCGTGGCACAGATACGCAGTATTTT CASSDGLARGTDTQYF
TRBJ2-2 once . TRBV19 TGTGCCAGTAGTATTTCGGGTTTGAACACCGGGGAGCTGTTTTTT CASSISGLNTGELFF
TRBJ2-1 . TRBD2 TRBV5-4 TGTGCCAGCAGCTTGGGCCCGGGACTAGCGGGAGGCGATGAGCAGTTCTTC CASSLGPGLAGGDEQFF
TRBJ1-5 . . TRBV19 TGTGCCAGTAGTAGAAACGACGGAGATGTTCAGCCCCAGCATTTT CASSRNDGDVQPQHF
TRBJ2-7 . . TRBV4-1 TGCGCCAGCAGCCCGTCCTTAGGGGACGAGCAGTACTTC CASSPSLGDEQYF
TRBJ1-5 . TRBD1 TRBV19 TGTGCCAGTACCCAAGGGACAGGGAGGAATCAGCCCCAGCATTTT CASTQGTGRNQPQHF
TRBJ2-5 . TRBD1 TRBV5-1 TGCGCCAGCAGCTTGGGACAGGGGATAGAGACCCAGTACTTC CASSLGQGIETQYF
TRBJ2-4 . TRBD2 TRBV5-1 TGCGCCAGCGGGAGGGGAGAGGGGAACATTCAGTACTTC CASGRGEGNIQYF
TRBJ2-3 . . TRBV7-2 TGTGCCAGCAGCCGAGCGGGCCTAGGGACCACAGATACGCAGTATTTT CASSRAGLGTTDTQYF
TRBJ1-5 . TRBD1 TRBV19 TGTGCCAGTAAGGGGACAGGCAATCAGCCCCAGCATTTT CASKGTGNQPQHF
TRBJ1-2 . TRBD1 TRBV6-5 TGTGCCAGCAGTTACTCTACCGGGACAGGGGGCGACTACACCTTC CASSYSTGTGGDYTF
TRBJ2-7 . TRBD2 TRBV28 TGTGCCAGCAGGCGCGGACTAGCGGGATCCTACGAGCAGTACTTC CASRRGLAGSYEQYF
TRBJ2-1 . . TRBV5-1 TGCGCCAGCAGTGTCGCCCTCGCGGCGAGGGCCGATGAGCAGTTCTTC CASSVALAARADEQFF
TRBJ1-5 . TRBD1 TRBV6-6 TGTGCCAGCAGTTACGAGACAGGGGGGAACAATCAGCCCCAGCATTTT CASSYETGGNNQPQHF
TRBJ2-1 once . TRBV6-5 TGTGCCAGCAGTTCACCACGACAGGCGAATTACAATGAGCAGTTCTTC CASSSPRQANYNEQFF
TRBJ2-7 . TRBD2 TRBV6-1 TGTGCCAGCCGACTAGCGGGTCCCTACGAGCAGTACTTC CASRLAGPYEQYF